This T cell receptor (beta chain) was identified during a study of T cell changes during pregnancy in multiple sclerosis. TCRdb's table, derived via immunoSEQ multiplex PCR, lists solely in-frame clones and lacks some. The repertoire holds over 50,000 clones, with around nine tenths as singletons. V shed 1 base and J 4 bases; nucleotides not matched to a gene: 8. Germline loops: CDR1 SGHKS, CDR2 YYEKEE (reference sequence). The CDR3 is made up of 16 amino acids. The sequencing used peripheral blood, collected in the third trimester of pregnancy. The V gene is TRBV5-5, the J gene TRBJ2-3; 8 nucleotides agree with TRBD2. This TCR was recovered from a female donor in good health, enrolled as a control in a pregnancy study. The CDR3 loop is CASSLLRGGVADTQYF. The CDR3 DNA follows: TGTGCCAGCAGCTTGCTCCGGGGGGGCGTGGCAGATACGCAGTATTTT.